This T cell receptor beta chain was captured in a study of control samples from healthy donors and cancer patients. Produced via immunoSEQ multiplex PCR; TCRdb's table is partial and in-frame only. Here the sample spans 40,000 to 45,000 clones, approximately 70% being singletons. The CDR3 runs to 16 residues. The J segment lost 1 base and the V segment lost 6 bases, leaving 6 bases of the junction unmatched. Looked up from germline, CDR1 is KGHSH and CDR2 is LQKENI. Sequenced material: formalin-fixed, paraffin-embedded tissue. The chain employs TRBV18 and TRBJ2-1, with 10 positions matching TRBD2. The TCR sequence derives from a male donor with melanoma. Here the CDR3 DNA reads TGTGCCAGCTCTCCCATAGCGGGAGGTTCCTACAATGAGCAGTTCTTC. Translated, it gives CASSPIAGGSYNEQFF.